Detailed here is one T cell receptor beta chain. Its antigen is unidentified. This CDR3 region has 15 residues. The trim removed 4 bases at V and 5 bases at J, leaving 7 bases unmatched. Germline V gives CDR1 SGDLS, CDR2 YYNGEE. TCRdb reprocessed the 5' RACE reads via MiXCR and lists one record per CDR3 protein. The repertoire includes 350,000 to 600,000 distinct CDR3 sequences, 11% to 15% of them detected once, and around 0.52% sits in the top ten. The data are from a study of identical twins. Findings and caveats of the study: Out-of-frame beta sequences exhibited a weaker degree of excess twin sharing.

All donors comprised healthy Caucasians. The same sample was also used in a study of yellow fever vaccine responses in identical twins. That report notes: Vaccine T cell responses of twins reportedly seemed partly convergent and partly personalized.

The receptor's source is a woman between 18 and 29 years old in good health. The sample comprised CD4+ T cells sorted from blood. V usage is TRBV9 and J usage is TRBJ2-1, with TRBD2 matching 9 bases. CDR3 sequence reads: CASSLLSGGNNEQFF. CDR3 DNA sequence: TGTGCCAGCAGCCTACTAAGCGGGGGGAACAATGAGCAGTTCTTC.